What follows is one TCR beta chain and its context. The data are from a study of blood T cells in healthy people across ages. CDR3 length: 15 amino acids. V shed 6 bases, J shed 0 bases, and the junction held 7 bases outside the gene matches. The people who gave samples were healthy Caucasians from Russia, aged about 6 to 100. Next came a second PCR, run for roughly 6 to 11 cycles, which used a sample-barcoded 5' primer along with a J-beta primer mix. TCRdb itself ran the 5' RACE reads through MiXCR, one entry per CDR3 protein. The sample has 1 million or so distinct CDR3 sequences; more than 35% are singletons.

This rearrangement joins TRBV12-3 or TRBV12-4 to TRBJ1-2, with 7 bases aligning to TRBD1. Material: blood. This clonotype was obtained from a woman aged 55 to 70 in good health. CDR3 protein: CASRPTGDTNYGYTF. The CDR3 nucleotides are TGTGCCAGCAGACCCACAGGGGACACTAACTATGGCTACACCTTC.